This T cell receptor beta chain was captured by sequencing in a study of T cell changes during pregnancy in multiple sclerosis. This table comes from immunoSEQ multiplex PCR, and its TCRdb copy is limited to in-frame clones, with some not included. In the table there are 12,000 or so clones, about 88% of which are singletons. Sequences were derived from CD8+ T cells from peripheral blood mononuclear cells, sampled in the second trimester of pregnancy. This sequence was found in a female donor in good health, enrolled as a control in a pregnancy study.

CDR3 coding DNA: TGTGCCAGCCGAACCGGGACAGGGTTGAACACTGAAGCTTTCTTT. Its translation: CASRTGTGLNTEAFF. This chain links TRBV6-5 with TRBJ1-1; 9 bases are a match to TRBD1. CDR3 size: 15 residues. Germline V gene lookup returns CDR1 MNHEY and CDR2 SVGAGI. J was trimmed by 0 bases and V by 8 bases; bases with no gene match: 7.